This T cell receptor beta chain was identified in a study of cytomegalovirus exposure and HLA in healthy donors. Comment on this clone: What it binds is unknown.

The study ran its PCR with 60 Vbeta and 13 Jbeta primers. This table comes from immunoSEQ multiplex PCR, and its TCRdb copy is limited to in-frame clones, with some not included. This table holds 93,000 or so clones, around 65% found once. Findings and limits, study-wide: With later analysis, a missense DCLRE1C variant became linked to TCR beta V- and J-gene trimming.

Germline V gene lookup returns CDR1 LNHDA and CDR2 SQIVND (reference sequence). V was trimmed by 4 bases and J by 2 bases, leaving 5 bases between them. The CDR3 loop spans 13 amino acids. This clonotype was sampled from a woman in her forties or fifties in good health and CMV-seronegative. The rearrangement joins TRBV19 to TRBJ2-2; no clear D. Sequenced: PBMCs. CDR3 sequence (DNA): TGTGCCAGTAGTAACAGTAACACCGGGGAGCTGTTTTTT. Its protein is CASSNSNTGELFF. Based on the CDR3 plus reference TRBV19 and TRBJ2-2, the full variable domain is DGGITQSPKYLFRKEGQNVTLSCEQNLNHDAMYWYRQDPGQGLRLIYYSQIVNDFQKGDIAEGYSVSREKKESFPLTVTSAQKNPTAFYLCASSNSNTGELFFGEGSRLTVL.